These 12 T cell receptor beta chains were sequenced from one sample in a study of blood T cell dynamics during melanoma immunotherapy. Method: immunoSEQ multiplex PCR; TCRdb's copy keeps in-frame clones and lacks some. This table holds approximately 22,000 clones, approximately 88% found once. Time point noted: pre-treatment baseline. The input for sequencing was blood, taken from a patient treated with checkpoint blockade. The source of these receptors is a human donor with melanoma.

The chain joins TRBV29-1 to TRBJ2-7; D is possibly TRBD1 (6 bases). Per germline, CDR1 SQVTM and CDR2 ANQGSEA. V lost 7 bases, J lost 6 bases, and 19 bases lay in between. This CDR3 has 13 residues. This CDR3 is CSGQTGPTGEQYF. The CDR3 bases are TGCAGCGGTCAGACAGGACCGACTGGCGAGCAGTACTTC.

This chain links TRBV5-1 with TRBJ1-3; D gene ambiguous. The length of the CDR3 is 16 residues. Between the trimmed V and J ends, which lost 0 bases and 0 bases, there was a span of 10 bases. CDR1 is SGHRS and CDR2 is YFSETQ in the germline V gene. CDR3 nucleotides: TGCGCCAGCAGCTTGGGGATCCTGCGCTCTGGAAACACCATATATTTT. Translating gives CASSLGILRSGNTIYF.

J is TRBJ1-4 and V is TRBV4-1; D uncertain. V dropped 2 bases and J dropped 2 bases, with 3 bases sitting between them. This CDR3 comprises 13 residues. In germline, CDR1 is MGHRA, CDR2 YSYEKL. The CDR3 nucleotides are TGCGCCAGCAGCCAATTGACTAATGAAAAACTGTTTTTT. Residues: CASSQLTNEKLFF.

The chain carries TRBV19 and TRBJ2-5; 10 bases agree with TRBD2. Germline loops: CDR1 LNHDA, CDR2 SQIVND (reference sequence). The CDR3 runs 14 residues. The J segment lost 5 bases and the V segment lost 4 bases, leaving 4 bases of the junction unmatched. CDR3 loop: CASSTSGRSETQYF. CDR3 nucleotide sequence: TGTGCCAGTAGTACTAGCGGGAGATCGGAGACCCAGTACTTC.

The rearrangement joins TRBV18 to TRBJ1-1, with D possibly matching TRBD1 (6 bases). With 3 bases removed from V and 1 base from J, the gap between germline ends came to 6 bases. The CDR3 totals 13 residues. The germline V gene encodes CDR1 KGHSH and CDR2 LQKENI. The CDR3 sequence: CASSPGQNTEAFF. CDR3 DNA sequence: TGTGCCAGCTCACCGGGACAGAACACTGAAGCTTTCTTT.

The chain uses TRBV2 and TRBJ2-2; TRBD1 might be the D (6 bases). CDR1 SNHLY and CDR2 FYNNEI come from the germline V gene. Deletions cut 3 bases from V and 2 bases from J, with 13 bases between. CDR3 length equals 16 residues. The CDR3 spells CASSDLGHSNTGELFF. CDR3 DNA sequence: TGTGCCAGCAGTGACTTGGGACACAGTAACACCGGGGAGCTGTTTTTT.

The chain uses TRBV7-9 and TRBJ2-7; D ambiguous. V was shortened by 3 bases and J by 2 bases, with 11 bases between the two germline ends. The V gene's germline CDR1 is SEHNR and CDR2 FQNEAQ (reference sequence). The CDR3 totals 14 residues. The CDR3 region has the DNA TGTGCCAGCAGCTTCCCTACTTACCCCTACGAGCAGTACTTC. Protein product: CASSFPTYPYEQYF. Full variable domain (outside the CDR3, taken from reference TRBV7-9 and TRBJ2-7): DTGVSQNPRHKITKRGQNVTFRCDPISEHNRLYWYRQTLGQGPEFLTYFQNEAQLEKSRLLSDRFSAERPKGSFSTLEIQRTEQGDSAMYLCASSFPTYPYEQYFGPGTRLTVT.

This clone was counted only a few times. CDR3: CASSETGTDYEQYF. For the CDR3, the DNA is TGTGCCAGCAGTGAAACGGGGACAGACTACGAGCAGTACTTC. This chain joins TRBV2 and TRBJ2-7; 7 bases are shared with TRBD1. The CDR3 is 14 residues long. Germline trimming cut 2 bases from V and 3 bases from J; bases unmatched to any gene: 4. Germline V gives CDR1 SNHLY, CDR2 FYNNEI.

The rearrangement joins TRBV7-9 to TRBJ1-1, with unresolved D. CDR3 length: 11 residues. Germline-derived CDR1 and CDR2 are SEHNR and FQNEAQ (reference sequence). Trimming pared 6 bases from V and 10 bases from J, leaving 12 bases between. The CDR3 is CASRENQRAFF. In DNA form, the CDR3 reads TGTGCCAGCAGAGAAAACCAAAGAGCTTTCTTT.

The chain is built from TRBV6-1 and TRBJ1-1; D might be TRBD1 (5 bases). The V gene's germline CDR1 is MNHNS and CDR2 SASEGT. V shed 1 base and J shed 10 bases, with 13 bases lying between them. This CDR3 has 13 residues. The CDR3 sequence is CASSEGNQGGAFF. CDR3 coding DNA: TGTGCCAGCAGTGAAGGGAACCAGGGAGGAGCTTTCTTT.

The chain employs TRBV9 and TRBJ1-5; unclear D gene. The germline V and J ends were trimmed by 3 bases and 0 bases, with 13 bases remaining between them. The CDR3 contains 16 residues. Germline V lookup: CDR1 SGDLS, CDR2 YYNGEE. CDR3 amino acids: CASSDRDIYSNQPQHF. Written as DNA, the CDR3 is TGTGCCAGCAGCGATCGGGATATATATAGCAATCAGCCCCAGCATTTT.

The chain couples TRBV29-1 to TRBJ2-5; D might be TRBD1 (5 bases). The CDR3 sequence is 13 residues long. The V gene's germline CDR1 is SQVTM and CDR2 ANQGSEA. Between the trimmed V and J ends, which lost 0 bases and 2 bases, there was a span of 7 bases. CDR3 sequence reads: CSVEETEQETQYF. DNA for the CDR3: TGCAGCGTTGAAGAGACAGAGCAAGAGACCCAGTACTTC.